The 23 T cell receptor beta chains below were found in one sample sequenced in a study of T cells in Graves' hyperthyroidism and ophthalmopathy (dated by TCRdb to between 2019 and 2020). Receptor libraries were prepared by multiplex PCR. Sequencing took place on an Illumina HiSeq 2000. The TCR beta CDR3 regions were amplified from RNA transcripts. The first round of RT-PCR for the TCR CDR3 was performed with the HTBI primer set and the Qiagen OneStep RT-PCR kit. The raw public data were reprocessed by TCRdb itself: fastp quality trimming at Q25, MiXCR clonotype calling, in-frame beta chains only. CDR3 protein sequences are deduplicated, and each keeps its most common genes and DNA. The sample table records fewer than 900,000 distinct CDR3 sequences; 18% of these occur just once. The ten largest clones add up to 16% of the sample. Sequenced: blood. The receptors here all came from a woman aged 50 to 60 with Graves' hyperthyroidism that later progressed to Graves' ophthalmopathy.

CDR3 sequence reads: CASSMGGPQHF. The DNA of the CDR3 is TGTGCCAGTAGTATGGGGGGGCCCCAGCATTTT. The chain combines TRBV19 with TRBJ1-5; D perhaps matches TRBD1 (5 bases). V was clipped by 3 bases and J by 9 bases, with 6 bases between them. The CDR3 is 11 amino acids. Germline values: CDR1 LNHDA, CDR2 SQIVND (reference sequence).

The chain recombines TRBV6-1 with TRBJ2-5; 13 nucleotides align to TRBD2. This CDR3 is 16 amino acids long. Per germline, CDR1 MNHNS and CDR2 SASEGT. V gave up 5 bases and J gave up 2 bases; unmatched junction bases: 5. The CDR3 coding sequence is TGTGCCAGCAGTACCGGACTAGCGGGGGTTCAAGAGACCCAGTACTTC. The encoded protein is CASSTGLAGVQETQYF.

The chain links TRBV4-2 to TRBJ2-1; 11 positions agree with TRBD2. The germline V gene encodes CDR1 LGHNA and CDR2 YNFKEQ. The CDR3 extends over 16 amino acids. V gave up 0 bases and J gave up 4 bases; unmatched junction bases: 2. The CDR3: CASSQDSGGEYNEQFF. As DNA, the CDR3 is TGTGCCAGCAGCCAAGATAGCGGGGGGGAATACAATGAGCAGTTCTTC.

This clonotype showed up many times. The chain links TRBV7-9 to TRBJ2-3, with D possibly matching TRBD1 (5 bases). From germline, CDR1 is SEHNR and CDR2 FQNEAQ (reference sequence). With 3 bases removed from V and 0 bases from J, the gap between germline ends came to 10 bases. The CDR3 has 15 amino acids. CDR3 bases: TGTGCCAGCAGCTTTGGGGCTTTTAGCACAGATACGCAGTATTTT. Translation: CASSFGAFSTDTQYF.

The V and J genes are TRBV6-1 and TRBJ2-7; possibly TRBD1 for D (6 bases). Germline lookup yields CDR1 MNHNS and CDR2 SASEGT. The CDR3 is made up of 13 amino acids. Trimming cost V 3 bases and J 2 bases, with 8 bases left between them. CDR3 sequence: CASSDRGPYEQYF. Here the CDR3 DNA reads TGTGCCAGCAGTGACAGGGGCCCCTACGAGCAGTACTTC.

The chain couples TRBV7-9 to TRBJ2-5; the D gene is possibly TRBD2 (6 bases). V was pared by 5 bases and J by 0 bases, with 19 bases between. Germline CDR1 reads SEHNR; CDR2 reads FQNEAQ (reference sequence). This CDR3 is built from 17 residues. CDR3 in amino acids: CASSTIARGVNQETQYF. For the CDR3, the DNA is TGTGCCAGCAGCACAATAGCGCGCGGGGTTAACCAAGAGACCCAGTACTTC.

The V gene is TRBV20-1, the J gene TRBJ1-4, with 7 bases fitting TRBD1. The V and J ends lost 5 bases and 8 bases, in that order; junction bases with no gene match: 8. The CDR3 has 13 residues. Germline V lookup: CDR1 DFQATT, CDR2 SNEGSKA (reference sequence). The CDR3 nucleotides read TGCAGTGCTGATCAGGGGGTAGGCGAAAAACTGTTTTTT. Its translation is CSADQGVGEKLFF.

The chain links TRBV3-1 to TRBJ2-7, with D perhaps TRBD1 (6 bases). Germline V gene lookup returns CDR1 LGHDT and CDR2 YNNKEL (reference sequence). CDR3 length: 14 residues. The germline V and J ends were trimmed by 4 bases and 6 bases, with 16 bases remaining between them. The CDR3 loop reads CASSPGWGPGEQYF. CDR3 coding DNA: TGTGCCAGCAGCCCCGGCTGGGGGCCGGGCGAGCAGTACTTC.

This clonotype was seen at least ten times. The chain has TRBV3-1 and TRBJ1-1, with a possible D match to TRBD1 (5 bases). In germline, CDR1 is LGHDT, CDR2 YNNKEL (reference sequence). Trimming shortened V by 0 bases and J by 3 bases, and 8 bases separated the two germline ends. This CDR3 has 14 residues. CDR3 nucleotide sequence: TGTGCCAGCAGCCAAGACGGGGGGGACACTGAAGCTTTCTTT. Its protein is CASSQDGGDTEAFF.

This clonotype occurred a few times. The V gene is TRBV5-1, the J gene TRBJ1-1; D might be TRBD1 (5 bases). With 2 bases removed from V and 6 bases from J, the gap between germline ends came to 23 bases. Germline V gene sequence: CDR1 SGHRS, CDR2 YFSETQ. The CDR3 spans 17 residues. The CDR3 DNA follows: TGCGCCAGCAGCTTACGAATAGGAGTCGCCGGGGGGGCTGAAGCTTTCTTT. Protein: CASSLRIGVAGGAEAFF.

This clonotype was seen more than once but under ten times. CDR3: CASSFHPRGRGVNNEQFF. CDR3 sequence (DNA): TGTGCCAGCAGTTTCCATCCCCGGGGGCGGGGGGTTAACAATGAGCAGTTCTTC. The chain carries TRBV6-1 and TRBJ2-1; 8 bases match TRBD2. The ends lost 5 bases at V and 5 bases at J; junction bases unmatched: 17. The CDR3 sequence is 18 residues long. Germline loops: CDR1 MNHNS, CDR2 SASEGT.

CDR3 protein: CASSKGGAYEQYF. CDR3 in DNA: TGTGCCAGCAGTAAGGGGGGGGCCTACGAGCAGTACTTC. The chain couples TRBV9 to TRBJ2-7, with D tentatively TRBD2 (7 bases). The ends were cut back, 5 bases at V and 2 bases at J, with 11 bases in the middle. The CDR3 has 13 residues. Per germline, CDR1 SGDLS and CDR2 YYNGEE.

In its sample, this clonotype was seen many times. The chain combines TRBV11-1 with TRBJ2-7, with 8 bases fitting TRBD1. The CDR3 totals 16 residues. J gave up 0 bases and V 5 bases, and 9 bases lay outside the gene matches. Germline assignment: CDR1 SGHAT and CDR2 FQDESV (reference sequence). The CDR3 reads CASSAGTGIFSYEQYF. CDR3 bases: TGTGCCAGCAGCGCCGGGACAGGCATTTTCTCCTACGAGCAGTACTTC.

This rearrangement joins TRBV6-5 to TRBJ1-5; D is uncertain. From germline, CDR1 is MNHEY and CDR2 SVGAGI. Trimming took 0 bases from V and 1 from J, leaving 7 bases between them. This CDR3 contains 15 residues. CDR3 bases: TGTGCCAGCAGTTACTCGAAGGTCAGCAATCAGCCCCAGCATTTT. Protein sequence: CASSYSKVSNQPQHF.

J is TRBJ2-7 and V is TRBV27; 9 bases fit TRBD1. V trimming: 5 bases; J trimming: 2 bases; junction bases outside the gene matches: 10. CDR1 and CDR2 from the germline V gene are MNHEY and SMNVEV (reference sequence). This CDR3 is 16 amino acids long. The chain's CDR3 is CASSPLGQGFAYEQYF. The CDR3 DNA follows: TGTGCCAGCAGTCCACTGGGACAGGGATTCGCCTACGAGCAGTACTTC.

In the case of this clonotype: A clone one base away is much larger, so this may be a read error. The CDR3 DNA follows: TGCGCCGGCAGCTCTGGTAGCTCTGGGGCCAACGTCCTGACTTTC. The encoded protein is CAGSSGSSGANVLTF. This chain connects TRBV5-1 to TRBJ2-6; no firm D call. The germline V gene encodes CDR1 SGHRS and CDR2 YFSETQ. The CDR3 runs to 15 residues. Combining the CDR3 with reference TRBV5-1 and TRBJ2-6 gives the whole variable domain KAGVTQTPRYLIKTRGQQVTLSCSPISGHRSVSWYQQTPGQGLQFLFEYFSETQRNKGNFPGRFSGRQFSNSRSEMNVSTLELGDSALYLCAGSSGSSGANVLTFGAGSRLTVL.

This clonotype has only a few counts. This sequence may be a read error, since a much larger clone differs from it by one base. The CDR3 DNA reads TGTGCCAGCAGGTTAGGGACAGGGGACACTGAAGCTTTCTTT. It specifies CASRLGTGDTEAFF. This chain uses TRBV2 with TRBJ1-1; 10 nucleotides line up with TRBD1. From germline, CDR1 is SNHLY and CDR2 FYNNEI. This CDR3 spans 14 amino acids. J gave up 3 bases and V 6 bases, and 4 bases lay outside the gene matches. The whole variable domain, remainder taken from reference TRBV2 and TRBJ1-1, is EPEVTQTPSHQVTQMGQEVILRCVPISNHLYFYWYRQILGQKVEFLVSFYNNEISEKSEIFDDQFSVERPDGSNFTLKIRSTKLEDSAMYFCASRLGTGDTEAFFGQGTRLTVV.

This clonotype was recorded at least ten times. The chain employs TRBV12-3 or TRBV12-4 and TRBJ2-1; D could derive from TRBD1 or TRBD2 (5 bases each). CDR3 length equals 15 residues. V was clipped by 3 bases and J by 0 bases, with 9 bases between them. CDR3 DNA sequence: TGTGCCAGCAGTTTCGGGACGAGCTCCTACAATGAGCAGTTCTTC. Residues: CASSFGTSSYNEQFF.

The sample holds many counts of this clonotype. The chain uses TRBV27 and TRBJ1-2, with D possibly TRBD1 on 6 matching bases. The V gene lost 3 bases and the J gene lost 4 bases, with 9 bases spanning the gap. The CDR3 covers 13 residues. From germline, CDR1 is MNHEY and CDR2 SMNVEV (reference sequence). The CDR3 DNA is TGTGCCAGCAGTTTGACAGGCACCTATGGCTACACCTTC. Its translation is CASSLTGTYGYTF.

This chain joins TRBV29-1 and TRBJ2-6; TRBD2 might be the D (5 bases). This CDR3 comprises 15 residues. Deletions cut 3 bases from V and 7 bases from J, with 16 bases between. Germline CDR1 SQVTM, CDR2 ANQGSEA. The CDR3 sequence: CSVDGGGRGANVLTF. The CDR3 DNA follows: TGCAGCGTTGACGGAGGAGGAAGAGGCGCCAACGTCCTGACTTTC.

V is TRBV14 and J is TRBJ1-6; D possibly corresponds to TRBD1 (6 bases). CDR1 and CDR2 from the germline V gene are SGHDN and FVKESK. V shed 3 bases and J shed 9 bases, with 15 bases lying between them. This CDR3 is built from 15 residues. CDR3 in DNA: TGTGCCAGCAGCCACTTGGCAGGGGAGGGTTCACCCCTCCACTTT. This encodes CASSHLAGEGSPLHF.

This clonotype was picked up many times. This sequence joins TRBV3-1 and TRBJ1-2; unclear D gene. This CDR3 has 14 amino acids. V was cut by 0 bases and J by 7 bases, with 12 bases left in between. Germline V gene lookup returns CDR1 LGHDT and CDR2 YNNKEL (reference sequence). CDR3 in DNA: TGTGCCAGCAGCCAAGATACGCTCCTCGGTGGCTACACCTTC. This sequence encodes CASSQDTLLGGYTF.

The rearrangement uses TRBV7-2 and TRBJ2-7; 10 nucleotides agree with TRBD1. Germline V CDR1 and CDR2: SGHTA, FQGNSA. This CDR3 contains 18 residues. The J segment lost 1 base and the V segment lost 6 bases, leaving 15 bases of the junction unmatched. CDR3 bases: TGTGCCAGCAGTTGGGTTACCGGGACAGGGGACAATTCCTACGAGCAGTACTTC. It yields the protein CASSWVTGTGDNSYEQYF.